Following are 30 T cell receptor beta chains from one sample sequenced in a study of T-cell memory formation after mild COVID-19. TCRdb called the 5' RACE reads again in MiXCR, with one record for every CDR3 protein. The table records approximately 300,000 distinct CDR3 sequences, roughly 15% of them present only once. Material: PBMCs or a T cell subset sorted from them (not recorded which). Source of these receptors: a man between 18 and 35 years old who had mild COVID-19 (a few samples of this study predate the infection). Cell type and time point are not known.

V usage is TRBV20-1 and J usage is TRBJ1-1; 10 positions agree with TRBD1. The length of the CDR3 is 14 residues. CDR1 is DFQATT and CDR2 is SNEGSKA in the germline V gene (reference sequence). Germline trimming cut 3 bases from V and 3 bases from J; bases unmatched to any gene: 4. CDR3 in DNA: TGCAGTGCTAGGTGGACAGGGGGTGACACTGAAGCTTTCTTT. It translates to CSARWTGGDTEAFF.

This clonotype was detected only a few times. The rearrangement joins TRBV30 to TRBJ1-1; maybe TRBD1 (6 bases). Trimming stripped 8 bases from V and 3 bases from J, with 16 bases between. In germline, CDR1 is GTSNPN, CDR2 SVGIG (reference sequence). CDR3 length: 13 amino acids. The CDR3 reads CAVQGRGDTEAFF. The DNA of the CDR3 is TGTGCCGTACAGGGTCGGGGGGACACTGAAGCTTTCTTT.

The rearrangement joins TRBV12-3 or TRBV12-4 to TRBJ1-2; 8 bases map to TRBD1. The length of the CDR3 is 15 residues. The V segment lost 6 bases and the J segment 3 bases; nucleotides outside the gene matches: 9. The CDR3 protein is CASRQTGEGYYGYTF. The CDR3 DNA reads as TGTGCCAGCAGACAGACAGGGGAAGGTTACTATGGCTACACCTTC.

This clonotype was recorded at least ten times. The chain joins TRBV7-2 to TRBJ2-7, with 8 positions matching TRBD1. The CDR3 contains 13 residues. Germline lookup yields CDR1 SGHTA and CDR2 FQGNSA. The V segment lost 5 bases and the J segment 6 bases; nucleotides outside the gene matches: 6. The CDR3 DNA reads as TGTGCCAGCAGCAACGACAGGGGTGGCGAGCAGTACTTC. Encoded protein: CASSNDRGGEQYF.

This clonotype showed up many times. The rearrangement links TRBV4-1 to TRBJ2-1; the match to TRBD1 covers 12 bases. The J segment lost 6 bases and the V segment lost 0 bases, leaving 9 bases of the junction unmatched. The CDR3 is made up of 18 amino acids. Germline CDR1 reads MGHRA; CDR2 reads YSYEKL. CDR3 region: CASSQDSGTGGAGNEQFF. DNA of the CDR3: TGCGCCAGCAGCCAAGATTCGGGGACAGGGGGCGCCGGCAATGAGCAGTTCTTC.

This rearrangement joins TRBV6-5 to TRBJ1-4; possible D gene TRBD1, 5 bases. V was shortened by 0 bases and J by 12 bases, with 17 bases between the two germline ends. Per the germline V gene, CDR1 is MNHEY and CDR2 is SVGAGI. The CDR3 has 15 amino acids. CDR3: CASSYSGTLWKELFF. CDR3 DNA sequence: TGTGCCAGCAGTTACTCAGGGACCCTATGGAAGGAACTGTTTTTT.

The chain combines TRBV19 with TRBJ2-1, with 9 positions matching TRBD1. The CDR3 consists of 15 residues. Germline CDR1 LNHDA, CDR2 SQIVND (reference sequence). V was clipped by 1 base and J by 6 bases; unmatched bases: 4. The DNA for the CDR3 is TGTGCCAGTAGTATAGGGGGACAGGGTCGCAATGAGCAGTTCTTC. Translated, it gives CASSIGGQGRNEQFF.

This clonotype was seen a handful of times. V usage is TRBV4-2 and J usage is TRBJ2-1; no definite D call. The CDR3 loop spans 16 amino acids. Germline assignment: CDR1 LGHNA and CDR2 YNFKEQ. V was trimmed by 1 base and J by 0 bases, leaving 10 bases between them. The CDR3 loop reads CASSQGSPSSYNEQFF. For the CDR3, the DNA is TGTGCCAGCAGCCAAGGCAGTCCCAGCTCCTACAATGAGCAGTTCTTC.

This clonotype was counted a few times. This chain joins TRBV7-9 and TRBJ2-7; D possibly corresponds to TRBD2 (6 bases). V was pared by 1 base and J by 3 bases, with 13 bases between. Germline-derived CDR1 and CDR2 are SEHNR and FQNEAQ (reference sequence). The CDR3 contains 15 residues. The CDR3: CASSLGGGGNYEQYV. CDR3 DNA sequence: TGTGCCAGCAGCTTAGGGGGTGGAGGGAACTACGAGCAGTACGTC.

The chain recombines TRBV29-1 with TRBJ2-7; D call uncertain. Between the trimmed V and J ends, which lost 3 bases and 5 bases, there was a span of 11 bases. CDR1 and CDR2 from the germline V gene are SQVTM and ANQGSEA. The CDR3 totals 12 residues. The CDR3 is CSVDVAAHEQYF. The CDR3 coding sequence is TGCAGCGTTGATGTGGCAGCCCACGAGCAGTACTTC.

This chain joins TRBV6-6 and TRBJ1-2; a weak D match, TRBD1 (5 bases). Looked up from germline, CDR1 is MNHNY and CDR2 is SVGAGI (reference sequence). Trimming left V 4 bases short and J 8 bases short, with 29 bases between. The CDR3 contains 18 residues. CDR3 in DNA: TGTGCCAGCAGTTCTGGGGCCCACACGGACGGAGGCCGTAGAGGCTACACCTTC. Its translation: CASSSGAHTDGGRRGYTF.

This clonotype was recorded at least ten times. This chain connects TRBV10-3 to TRBJ2-1; TRBD2 aligns across 7 bases. After removal of 8 bases from V and 8 bases from J, the junction contained 18 bases not matched to a gene. Looked up from germline, CDR1 is ENHRY and CDR2 is SYGVKD. This CDR3 region has 16 residues. CDR3 in amino acids: CAIAGSDQRGNDEQFF. DNA for the CDR3: TGTGCCATCGCGGGCTCAGACCAGCGGGGAAACGATGAGCAGTTCTTC.

A few counts support this clonotype. The chain employs TRBV20-1 and TRBJ2-1; tentatively, D is TRBD1 (5 bases). The CDR3 loop spans 14 amino acids. V was clipped by 3 bases and J by 4 bases, with 13 bases between them. Germline values: CDR1 DFQATT, CDR2 SNEGSKA (reference sequence). Here the CDR3 DNA reads TGCAGTGCTAGTTCAGGGATTGCGTACAATGAGCAGTTCTTC. Its protein is CSASSGIAYNEQFF.

In its sample, this clonotype was seen a few times. The chain joins TRBV27 to TRBJ2-3, with D tentatively TRBD1 or TRBD2 (5 bases each). V lost 7 bases to trimming and J lost 3 bases, with 11 bases between them. Looked up from germline, CDR1 is MNHEY and CDR2 is SMNVEV (reference sequence). This CDR3 is 13 amino acids long. The CDR3 sequence: CASTRDLTDTQYF. In nucleotides, the CDR3 is TGTGCCAGCACCAGGGACCTGACAGATACGCAGTATTTT.

This clonotype was counted only a few times. The chain recombines TRBV5-1 with TRBJ1-5; no clear D gene. Trimming left V 4 bases short and J 7 bases short, with 15 bases between. This CDR3 region has 14 residues. CDR1 is SGHRS and CDR2 is YFSETQ in the germline V gene. The CDR3 region has the DNA TGCGCCAGCAGCCTCACACCCTGGACGCAGCCCCAGCATTTT. Protein: CASSLTPWTQPQHF. Full variable domain (remainder filled in from reference TRBV5-1 and TRBJ1-5): KAGVTQTPRYLIKTRGQQVTLSCSPISGHRSVSWYQQTPGQGLQFLFEYFSETQRNKGNFPGRFSGRQFSNSRSEMNVSTLELGDSALYLCASSLTPWTQPQHFGDGTRLSIL.

The table lists this clonotype with a few counts. The chain is built from TRBV11-1 and TRBJ2-7, with 8 bases that match TRBD2. This CDR3 comprises 14 residues. With V trimmed by 4 bases and J by 5 bases, 7 bases remained unmatched. Germline lookup yields CDR1 SGHAT and CDR2 FQDESV (reference sequence). The CDR3 loop is CASSSPGGNNEQYF. The CDR3 DNA reads TGTGCCAGCAGCTCGCCGGGGGGGAATAACGAGCAGTACTTC.

The chain carries TRBV7-6 and TRBJ2-5; 7 positions match TRBD1. CDR1 is SGHVS and CDR2 is FNYEAQ in the germline V gene. V shed 2 bases, J shed 5 bases, and the junction held 5 bases outside the gene matches. CDR3 size: 14 residues. CDR3 nucleotides: TGTGCCAGCAGCTTAAATGAGGGACAGGAGACCCAGTACTTC. It codes for CASSLNEGQETQYF.

As regards this clonotype: The junction shows a germline mismatch at one end, possibly a read error. The chain uses TRBV10-2 and TRBJ2-7; tentatively, D is TRBD2 (6 bases). Germline values: CDR1 WSHSY, CDR2 SAAADI. The CDR3 runs 16 residues. CDR3 in amino acids: CDSSAFPGERLRGQYF. The DNA for the CDR3 is TGCGACAGCAGTGCCTTCCCGGGGGAAAGACTACGAGGGCAGTACTTC.

This chain's CDR3 is CSALRTANTEAFF. The CDR3 DNA follows: TGCAGTGCTCTGCGGACAGCGAACACTGAAGCTTTCTTT. The V gene is TRBV20-1, the J gene TRBJ1-1, with a tentative D call TRBD1 (6 bases). V was trimmed by 5 bases and J by 1 base, leaving 11 bases between them. Germline V gene lookup returns CDR1 DFQATT and CDR2 SNEGSKA (reference sequence). The CDR3 contains 13 residues.

This clonotype was found a few times. The gene calls are TRBV12-3 or TRBV12-4 and TRBJ2-1, with 12 nucleotides matching TRBD2. The junction had 10 bases not matched to a gene; V was cut back by 5 bases and J by 5 bases. The CDR3 extends over 17 amino acids. In DNA form, the CDR3 reads TGTGCCAGCAGTCCTCGGAGACTAGCGGGGGTCAACAATGAGCAGTTCTTC. Translated: CASSPRRLAGVNNEQFF.

In this sample, this clonotype turned up a few times. CDR3 sequence (DNA): TGTGCCAGCAGCGTAGGAGCGACAGGGCAAGAGACCCAGTACTTC. This encodes CASSVGATGQETQYF. The V and J genes are TRBV9 and TRBJ2-5, with 7 bases lining up with TRBD1. The V segment lost 0 bases and the J segment 2 bases; nucleotides outside the gene matches: 4. The CDR3 is 15 amino acids. The germline CDR1 and CDR2 sequences are SGDLS and YYNGEE. Looking up the rest from reference TRBV9 and TRBJ2-5 gives the full variable domain: DSGVTQTPKHLITATGQRVTLRCSPRSGDLSVYWYQQSLDQGLQFLIQYYNGEERAKGNILERFSAQQFPDLHSELNLSSLELGDSALYFCASSVGATGQETQYFGPGTRLLVL.

This rearrangement joins TRBV5-5 to TRBJ1-2, with 8 bases that match TRBD1. The V and J ends lost 4 bases and 0 bases, in that order; junction bases with no gene match: 5. The germline gives CDR1 SGHKS, CDR2 YYEKEE (reference sequence). This CDR3 has 15 residues. CDR3 DNA: TGTGCCAGCAGCCTTACAGGGGGAGCTAACTATGGCTACACCTTC. Protein product: CASSLTGGANYGYTF. Looking up the rest from reference TRBV5-5 and TRBJ1-2 gives the full variable domain: DAGVTQSPTHLIKTRGQQVTLRCSPISGHKSVSWYQQVLGQGPQFIFQYYEKEERGRGNFPDRFSARQFPNYSSELNVNALLLGDSALYLCASSLTGGANYGYTFGSGTRLTVV.

The sample holds a few counts of this clonotype. The chain is built from TRBV12-3 or TRBV12-4 and TRBJ2-7, with D maybe TRBD2 (6 bases). CDR3 length: 12 residues. Between the trimmed V and J ends, which lost 6 bases and 5 bases, there was a span of 11 bases. The CDR3 DNA sequence: TGTGCCAGCAGGGAGGGCGTCGACGAGCAGTACTTC. Encoded protein: CASREGVDEQYF.

J is TRBJ2-5 and V is TRBV28; D is unresolved. Trimming cost V 4 bases and J 4 bases, with 4 bases left between them. Germline CDR1 is MDHEN and CDR2 is SYDVKM. This CDR3 contains 11 residues. CDR3: CASSYVETQYF. For the CDR3, the DNA is TGTGCCAGCAGTTATGTAGAGACCCAGTACTTC.

This clonotype was detected only a few times. This chain links TRBV20-1 with TRBJ2-7, with TRBD1 as a possible D gene (5 bases). The CDR3 has 15 residues. Trimming pared 2 bases from V and 0 bases from J, leaving 14 bases between. Germline CDR1 and CDR2: DFQATT and SNEGSKA (reference sequence). CDR3 region: CSARRESRVSYEQYF. The CDR3 nucleotides are TGCAGTGCTAGAAGAGAAAGCAGGGTCTCCTACGAGCAGTACTTC.

The V call is TRBV5-1, the J call TRBJ1-1; D unresolved. Germline lookup yields CDR1 SGHRS and CDR2 YFSETQ. V was clipped by 3 bases and J by 6 bases, with 12 bases between them. This CDR3 region has 13 residues. CDR3 protein: CASSYEIEAEAFF. For the CDR3, the DNA is TGCGCCAGCAGCTACGAAATCGAGGCTGAAGCTTTCTTT.

This clonotype was counted only a few times. The chain uses TRBV29-1 and TRBJ2-2; 7 nucleotides line up with TRBD2. V lost 6 bases, J lost 0 bases, and 4 bases stayed unmatched. The CDR3 has 14 amino acids. CDR1 is SQVTM, CDR2 ANQGSEA, per germline. As DNA, the CDR3 is TGCAGCGTCTCGGGGGGACCGAACACCGGGGAGCTGTTTTTT. Translating it yields CSVSGGPNTGELFF.

This clonotype was observed a single time. The chain is built from TRBV4-2 and TRBJ1-2; D is uncertain. Trimming removed 4 bases at V and 8 bases at J, with 8 bases between. CDR1 and CDR2 from the germline V gene are LGHNA and YNFKEQ. The CDR3 has 11 amino acids. CDR3 region: CASSRNTGYTF. CDR3 nucleotide sequence: TGTGCCAGCAGCCGGAACACCGGCTACACCTTC.

V usage is TRBV19 and J usage is TRBJ1-5; perhaps TRBD1 as D (5 bases). CDR3 length: 14 amino acids. Trimming removed 6 bases from V and 7 bases from J, with 16 bases in between. Per the germline V gene, CDR1 is LNHDA and CDR2 is SQIVND (reference sequence). CDR3 nucleotides: TGTGCCAGTAGCCTACCTCAGGGTCAGCAGCCCCAGCATTTT. Its translation: CASSLPQGQQPQHF.

The CDR3 sequence is CASRQGQGPYEQYF. CDR3 nucleotide sequence: TGCGCCAGCCGACAGGGACAGGGGCCCTACGAGCAGTACTTC. This chain links TRBV4-3 with TRBJ2-7; 10 bases fit TRBD1. The CDR3 has 14 amino acids. The J segment lost 2 bases and the V segment lost 8 bases, leaving 6 bases of the junction unmatched. In germline, CDR1 is LGHNA, CDR2 YSLEER.